This is a list of T cell receptor beta chains from one sample in a study of CD8+ T cells in alopecia areata. The method was immunoSEQ multiplex PCR; TCRdb's version includes in-frame clones alone and lacks a portion of them. The sample comprises about 200,000 clones, approximately 60% of which are singletons, and around 5.1% rests with the top ten. What was sequenced was CD8+ T cells sorted from blood. Every receptor here comes from a human donor in good health. Each CDR3 is given with its conserved first and last residue. The D gene is left open where the match is weak. A row's size may be missing; if present it is once, few, many or a size class.

v_gene	j_gene	abundance	d_gene	CDR3nt	CDR3aa
TRBV25-1	TRBJ2-2	-	-	TGTGCCAGCAGTGACTCCTACACCGGGGAGCTGTTTTTT	CASSDSYTGELFF
TRBV20-1	TRBJ1-2	-	TRBD1	TGCAGTGCCCGGGACAGGCAAGGCTACACCTTC	CSARDRQGYTF
TRBV29-1	TRBJ1-1	-	-	TGCAGCGTTCGGGGGGGTCCGAACACTGAAGCTTTCTTT	CSVRGGPNTEAFF
TRBV10-2	TRBJ2-1	few	-	TGCGCCAGCAGTGAGTCAGTAAATCCATACAATGAGCAGTTCTTC	CASSESVNPYNEQFF
TRBV5-6	TRBJ2-1	-	-	TGTGCCAGCAGCTTTAAGGACATAGCTCACAATGAGCAGTTCTTC	CASSFKDIAHNEQFF
TRBV11-2	TRBJ1-2	-	-	TGTGCCAGCAGCTTAACAGCTTGGGGAGGCTACACCTTC	CASSLTAWGGYTF
TRBV7-2	TRBJ1-1	many	-	TGTGCCAGCAGCGTCGTACGGTACACTGAAGCTTTCTTT	CASSVVRYTEAFF
TRBV9	TRBJ1-1	-	-	TGTGCCAGCAGCGTAGATCCAGGCGGAGAGGCTTTCTTT	CASSVDPGGEAFF
TRBV5-1	TRBJ2-1	-	TRBD1	TGCGCCAGCAGCCCGACAGGGGGTTGGCAGTTCTTC	CASSPTGGWQFF
TRBV6-5	TRBJ2-2	-	-	TGTGCCAGCAAACACGAGGGCACCGGGGAGCTGTTTTTT	CASKHEGTGELFF
TRBV5-6	TRBJ1-2	many	-	TGTGCCAGCAGCTACATCGTGGGGGCGGAAGCGGATGGCTACACCTTC	CASSYIVGAEADGYTF
TRBV5-1	TRBJ1-5	-	-	TGCGCCAGCAGCCTCCCGGGGGATCAGCCCCAGCATTTT	CASSLPGDQPQHF
TRBV30	TRBJ1-1	once	-	TGTGCCTGGAAAACCCCTAGCTCTTCAGCTTTCTTT	CAWKTPSSSAFF
TRBV13	TRBJ2-6	-	-	TGTGCCAGCAGCTCCATACAGGTCTCTGGGGCCAACGTCCTGACTTTC	CASSSIQVSGANVLTF
TRBV5-6	TRBJ1-5	-	-	TGTGCCAGCAGCTTGGGGGGAGGCAATCAGCCCCAGCATTTT	CASSLGGGNQPQHF
TRBV29-1	TRBJ1-1	few	-	TGCAGCGTTGTATTTCCGGGACCTATGAACACTGAAGCTTTCTTT	CSVVFPGPMNTEAFF
TRBV7-9	TRBJ2-5	-	-	TGTGCCAGCAGCGGAGCAAGGGAGACCCAGTACTTC	CASSGARETQYF
TRBV2	TRBJ1-1	-	-	TGTGCCAGCCTTACCGCGTTAGCTTTCTTT	CASLTALAFF